The clone carrying this T cell receptor beta chain was picked up a small number of times. Germline values: CDR1 MNHNY, CDR2 SVGAGI (reference sequence). The CDR3 has 15 amino acids. Germline trimming cut 0 bases from V and 4 bases from J; bases unmatched to any gene: 3. Methods used by the authors: The assay estimated nucleated cells by amplifying reference gene primers. Here immunoSEQ multiplex PCR was the method, and the copy in TCRdb shows in-frame clones only, minus some. For V, J and clone size, that table is used; D and trimming come from the DNA. The table shows around 250,000 clones, with around 89% occurring only once. Clinical histories supplied by participants themselves formed the basis of cohort assignment. The sample comes from a study of blood T cell repertoires in COVID-19. For the study at large: There were acute and convalescent COVID-19 samples, and they came from the United States, Italy and Spain.

The TCR comes from a woman aged 30 to 39 who had recovered from COVID-19. The sequenced sample was PBMCs or T cells enriched from blood (not recorded which). The chain recombines TRBV6-6 with TRBJ2-1; 7 bases align to TRBD1. CDR3 in DNA: TGTGCCAGCAGTTACTCGGGACAGACTTACAATGAGCAGTTCTTC. Amino acids: CASSYSGQTYNEQFF.